The clone carrying this T cell receptor beta chain was counted between two and nine times. The data derive from a study of Graves' ophthalmopathy and Graves' hyperthyroidism. Moderate-to-severe activity, CAS ≥3, NOSPECS ≥4 and duration under 3 months were recorded for donors with ophthalmopathy. The authors diagnosed from clinical symptoms, serum thyroxine, TRAb, thyroid ultrasound and orbital computed tomography. A volume of approximately 10 ml of fresh peripheral blood supplied the PBMCs. Trimming at V came to 2 bases and at J to 7 bases, leaving 11 bases not matched to a gene. In germline, CDR1 is DFQATT, CDR2 SNEGSKA (reference sequence). The length of the CDR3 is 15 residues. Amplified material comprised TCR beta CDR3 regions derived from RNA transcripts. An opening RT-PCR round employed HTBI primers and preceded a second-round multiplex PCR. TCRdb reanalysed the multiplex PCR reads using MiXCR and keeps one entry per CDR3 protein. Among 240,000 or so distinct CDR3 sequences listed, around 42% were seen once.

This TCR came from an adult man with Graves' ophthalmopathy. The rearrangement joins TRBV20-1 to TRBJ1-1; 9 bases line up with TRBD1. The sample comprised peripheral blood. This CDR3 reads CSARPPLTGQGEAFF. CDR3 sequence (DNA): TGCAGTGCTAGACCCCCCCTCACGGGACAGGGTGAAGCTTTCTTT.